The entry below describes one T cell receptor (beta chain). Its antigen remains unidentified. The CDR3 is 13 residues long. V was pared by 3 bases and J by 0 bases, with 6 bases between. CDR1 SGDLS and CDR2 YYNGEE come from the germline V gene. TCRdb keeps only in-frame clones here, not all; method: immunoSEQ multiplex PCR. Seen here are approximately 190,000 clones, 70% to 75% observed once, and the top ten hold over 5.5%. The data originate from a study of cytotoxic CD8 clonotypes in ibrutinib-treated CLL. Whole-study findings and limits: Clonality measured at baseline exceeded age-matched healthy donors, tracking circulating CD8+ T-cell counts.

The genes are TRBV9 and TRBJ1-2; D is ambiguous. The source of this sequence is a human donor with chronic lymphocytic leukemia. The material sequenced was PBMCs, taken after 12 months of ibrutinib treatment. The CDR3 loop reads CASSGGPNYGYTF. Written as DNA, the CDR3 is TGTGCCAGCAGCGGCGGGCCTAACTATGGCTACACCTTC.